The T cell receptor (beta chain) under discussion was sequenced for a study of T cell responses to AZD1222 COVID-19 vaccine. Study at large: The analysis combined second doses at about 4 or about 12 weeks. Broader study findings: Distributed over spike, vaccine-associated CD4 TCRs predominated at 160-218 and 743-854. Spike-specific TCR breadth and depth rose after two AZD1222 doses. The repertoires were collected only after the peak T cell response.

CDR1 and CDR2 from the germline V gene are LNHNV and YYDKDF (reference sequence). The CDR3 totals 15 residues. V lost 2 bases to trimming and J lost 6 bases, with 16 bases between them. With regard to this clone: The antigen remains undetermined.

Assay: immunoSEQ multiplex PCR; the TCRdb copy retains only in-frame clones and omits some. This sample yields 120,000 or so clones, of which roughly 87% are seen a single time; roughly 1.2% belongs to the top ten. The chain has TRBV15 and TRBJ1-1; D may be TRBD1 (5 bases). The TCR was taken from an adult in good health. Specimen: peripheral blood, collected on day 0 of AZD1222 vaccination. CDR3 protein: CATSRNSRGWAEAFF. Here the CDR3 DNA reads TGTGCCACCAGCAGAAATTCTAGGGGATGGGCTGAAGCTTTCTTT.